The next 26 T cell receptor beta chains were all read from a single sample in a study of CD8 T cells in Susac syndrome (dated by TCRdb to about 2019). The library was generated by the immunoSEQ multiplex PCR assay. RNA was extracted using the RNeasy kit, and roughly 0.45 to 1 ug of the RNA was reverse transcribed with random hexamers. TCRdb redid the processing of the public reads, applying fastp at Q25 and MiXCR, and retained in-frame beta chains. Rows with one shared CDR3 protein collapse into an entry with the most common genes and DNA. The sample data list under 200,000 distinct CDR3 sequences, and 92% of these were observed just once. The ten largest make up around 0.075% of the sample. Sequenced sample: CD4+ T cells from PBMCs. The source of these receptors is a human donor in good health.

The rearrangement joins TRBV6-2 or TRBV6-3 to TRBJ2-1, with D perhaps matching TRBD2 (6 bases). V lost 6 bases, J lost 0 bases, and 15 bases lay in between. The germline CDR1 and CDR2 sequences are MNHEY and SVGEGT. This CDR3 contains 16 residues. CDR3 DNA: TGTGCCAGCAGCAGCCTAGCGTACCTCTCCTACAATGAGCAGTTCTTC. It is translated as CASSSLAYLSYNEQFF.

The chain links TRBV4-3 to TRBJ2-1; TRBD2 matches at 12 bases. Germline V gene data show CDR1 as LGHNA and CDR2 as YSLEER. The CDR3 has 15 residues. Trimming at V came to 4 bases and at J to 4 bases, leaving 2 bases not matched to a gene. The CDR3 is CASSRGTSGYNEQFF. CDR3 coding DNA: TGCGCCAGCAGCCGTGGGACTAGCGGGTACAATGAGCAGTTCTTC.

This clonotype appeared once. CDR3 sequence (DNA): TGTGCCAGCAGATTACAGGGGAACACTGAAGCTTTCTTT. It yields the protein CASRLQGNTEAFF. The chain links TRBV6-5 to TRBJ1-1; the D gene is possibly TRBD1 (6 bases). V lost 6 bases and J lost 1, with 9 bases in between. From germline, CDR1 is MNHEY and CDR2 SVGAGI. The CDR3 contains 13 residues.

The V call is TRBV6-2 or TRBV6-3, the J call TRBJ2-7; no clear D. Germline V gene data show CDR1 as MNHEY and CDR2 as SVGEGT. The CDR3 has 14 amino acids. V was pared by 4 bases and J by 2 bases, with 12 bases between. The chain's CDR3 is CASSLSHGTYEQYF. The CDR3 bases are TGTGCCAGCAGTTTAAGTCACGGTACCTACGAGCAGTACTTC.

This clonotype appeared a single time. The CDR3 here is CASSLPLAINEQYF. As DNA, the CDR3 is TGTGCCAGCAGTTTACCGCTAGCGATCAACGAGCAGTACTTC. The rearrangement joins TRBV28 to TRBJ2-7, with D maybe TRBD2 (6 bases). From germline, CDR1 is MDHEN and CDR2 SYDVKM. The CDR3 consists of 14 residues. Trimming left V 2 bases short and J 5 bases short, with 13 bases between.

This clonotype came up once. The CDR3, as DNA: TGTGCCAGCAGTTTGGGGGGGCCAAGACCTTCGGGGCAGTACTTC. Translation: CASSLGGPRPSGQYF. The rearrangement links TRBV28 to TRBJ2-7; weak D call: TRBD2 (7 bases). CDR1 is MDHEN, CDR2 SYDVKM, per germline. The CDR3 spans 15 residues. V was trimmed by 3 bases and J by 9 bases, leaving 21 bases between them.

The CDR3 nucleotides read TGTGCCAGCAGCCAAGAGGTCGGGTGCACTAATGAAAAACTGTTTTTT. Protein: CASSQEVGCTNEKLFF. The chain joins TRBV3-1 to TRBJ1-4; D not resolved. CDR3 size: 16 residues. Trimming removed 0 bases from V and 2 bases from J, with 10 bases in between. The germline gives CDR1 LGHDT, CDR2 YNNKEL (reference sequence).

The rearrangement joins TRBV5-1 to TRBJ2-7, with TRBD1 as a possible D gene (5 bases). This CDR3 has 16 residues. Deletions cut 1 base from V and 5 bases from J, with 19 bases between. Germline CDR1 SGHRS, CDR2 YFSETQ. CDR3 region: CASSLMAVTGNDEQYF. CDR3 bases: TGCGCCAGCAGCTTGATGGCCGTAACAGGTAACGACGAGCAGTACTTC.

The rearrangement links TRBV29-1 to TRBJ2-1, with TRBD2 matching 9 bases. The V gene end was trimmed by 4 bases and the J gene end by 0 bases; junction bases not matched to a gene: 10. The CDR3 spans 17 residues. From germline, CDR1 is SQVTM and CDR2 ANQGSEA. The CDR3 here is CSVGFSSGASSYNEQFF. In DNA form, the CDR3 reads TGCAGCGTTGGATTTTCTAGCGGGGCAAGCTCCTACAATGAGCAGTTCTTC.

About this clonotype: The junction and the germline gene differ at one end; a read error may be behind it. V and J are TRBV12-3 or TRBV12-4 and TRBJ2-5; D is uncertain. This CDR3 is 12 amino acids long. As DNA, the CDR3 is TGTGCCACCAGTTTATTTATCGAGACCCAGTACTTC. It translates to CATSLFIETQYF.

V usage is TRBV20-1 and J usage is TRBJ1-1, with D maybe TRBD1 (5 bases). Germline loops: CDR1 DFQATT, CDR2 SNEGSKA (reference sequence). V was clipped by 3 bases and J by 5 bases, with 7 bases between them. The CDR3 covers 11 residues. Written as DNA, the CDR3 is TGCAGTGCTAGGGGACGGACTGAAGCTTTCTTT. This encodes CSARGRTEAFF.

The chain links TRBV29-1 to TRBJ1-2; D gene ambiguous. Germline CDR1 reads SQVTM; CDR2 reads ANQGSEA. Trimming left V 0 bases short and J 4 bases short, with 0 bases between. The CDR3 length is 10 residues. In DNA form, the CDR3 reads TGCAGCGTTGAAGACTATGGCTACACCTTC. Its protein product is CSVEDYGYTF. The full variable domain, rest sourced from reference TRBV29-1 and TRBJ1-2, is SAVISQKPSRDICQRGTSLTIQCQVDSQVTMMFWYRQQPGQSLTLIATANQGSEATYESGFVIDKFPISRPNLTFSTLTVSNMSPEDSSIYLCSVEDYGYTFGSGTRLTVV.

The gene calls are TRBV25-1 and TRBJ2-7, with no clear D. V shed 5 bases and J shed 3 bases, with 17 bases lying between them. CDR1 and CDR2 from the germline V gene are MGHDK and SYGVNS. CDR3 size: 15 residues. As DNA, the CDR3 is TGTGCCAGCAGTACACTCGAAAACACGGGCTACGAGCAGTACTTC. It translates to CASSTLENTGYEQYF.

The chain joins TRBV2 to TRBJ2-7; no definite D call. The V gene lost 5 bases and the J gene lost 6 bases, with 8 bases spanning the gap. The CDR3 totals 11 residues. CDR1 is SNHLY and CDR2 is FYNNEI in the germline V gene. The CDR3 DNA reads as TGTGCCAGCAGTAAGTGGTCCGAGCAGTACTTC. It specifies CASSKWSEQYF.

This clonotype occurred once. This sequence joins TRBV10-3 and TRBJ1-5, with D tentatively TRBD1 (5 bases). The length of the CDR3 is 13 residues. Germline V gene data show CDR1 as ENHRY and CDR2 as SYGVKD. V was shortened by 3 bases and J by 5 bases, with 8 bases between the two germline ends. The CDR3 nucleotides read TGTGCCATCAGTGACCAGGGAGATCAGCCCCAGCATTTT. Its protein is CAISDQGDQPQHF.

The chain is built from TRBV3-1 and TRBJ1-4; 7 nucleotides align to TRBD1. Germline V lookup: CDR1 LGHDT, CDR2 YNNKEL (reference sequence). This CDR3 has 13 amino acids. V lost 5 bases to trimming and J lost 7 bases; unmatched junction nucleotides: 4. This chain's CDR3 is CASSDGQVEKLFF. CDR3 nucleotides: TGTGCCAGCAGCGACGGACAGGTTGAAAAACTGTTTTTT. Using reference TRBV3-1 and TRBJ1-4 for the parts outside the CDR3, the full variable domain is DTAVSQTPKYLVTQMGNDKSIKCEQNLGHDTMYWYKQDSKKFLKIMFSYNNKELIINETVPNRFSPKSPDKAHLNLHINSLELGDSAVYFCASSDGQVEKLFFGSGTQLSVL.

This chain connects TRBV3-1 to TRBJ1-1; D possibly corresponds to TRBD1 (5 bases). Germline CDR1 and CDR2: LGHDT and YNNKEL (reference sequence). This CDR3 spans 12 amino acids. V lost 5 bases and J lost 10, with 14 bases in between. The CDR3 sequence: CASSSRSGAAFF. The CDR3 bases are TGTGCCAGCAGCTCTCGGTCCGGGGCAGCTTTCTTT.

The chain links TRBV6-1 to TRBJ1-1; D gene uncertain. The CDR3 covers 11 residues. V gave up 3 bases and J gave up 11 bases, with 10 bases separating them. The germline V gene has CDR1 MNHNS and CDR2 SASEGT. The CDR3 sequence: CASSEDVRAFF. The CDR3 DNA is TGTGCCAGCAGTGAGGACGTACGGGCTTTCTTT.

This chain connects TRBV18 to TRBJ2-2; 7 bases match TRBD2. The CDR3 covers 15 residues. Germline V gene sequence: CDR1 KGHSH, CDR2 LQKENI. V lost 4 bases and J lost 7; bases outside the gene matches: 9. The CDR3 loop reads CASSLSRESVGELFF. In DNA form, the CDR3 reads TGTGCCAGCTCACTCTCGCGGGAGTCGGTCGGGGAGCTGTTTTTT. The full variable domain, in which reference TRBV18 and TRBJ2-2 provide the parts outside the CDR3, is NAGVMQNPRHLVRRRGQEARLRCSPMKGHSHVYWYRQLPEEGLKFMVYLQKENIIDESGMPKERFSAEFPKEGPSILRIQQVVRGDSAAYFCASSLSRESVGELFFGEGSRLTVL.

The J gene is TRBJ2-3, the V gene TRBV5-1; 9 nucleotides agree with TRBD2. Germline values: CDR1 SGHRS, CDR2 YFSETQ. The CDR3 sequence is 16 residues long. Losses at the gene ends were 5 bases for V and 2 bases for J; bases not matched to a gene: 9. CDR3 sequence reads: CASSLLGLANTDTQYF. CDR3 DNA: TGCGCCAGCAGTTTACTTGGACTAGCGAACACAGATACGCAGTATTTT.

The chain is built from TRBV5-4 and TRBJ1-5; the D gene is possibly TRBD1 (6 bases). Trimming cost V 7 bases and J 3 bases, with 11 bases left between them. The CDR3 contains 13 residues. The germline CDR1 and CDR2 sequences are SGHNT and YYREEE (reference sequence). The CDR3 DNA reads as TGTGCCAGCTCAGGGGATGTCAATCAGCCCCAGCATTTT. Its protein is CASSGDVNQPQHF.

This chain uses TRBV7-2 with TRBJ1-6, with a weak D call TRBD1 (6 bases). Trimming removed 6 bases from V and 8 bases from J, with 11 bases in between. Germline assignment: CDR1 SGHTA and CDR2 FQGNSA. The CDR3 sequence is 13 residues long. For the CDR3, the DNA is TGTGCCAGCAGTATAAGGGGGGATTCACCCCTCCACTTT. Translation gives CASSIRGDSPLHF. The complete variable domain, with remaining parts taken from reference TRBV7-2 and TRBJ1-6, reads GAGVSQSPSNKVTEKGKDVELRCDPISGHTALYWYRQSLGQGLEFLIYFQGNSAPDKSGLPSDRFSAERTGGSVSTLTIQRTQQEDSAVYLCASSIRGDSPLHFGNGTRLTVT.

The chain employs TRBV7-2 and TRBJ2-3; 7 bases agree with TRBD2. J was trimmed by 0 bases and V by 5 bases; bases with no gene match: 8. The CDR3 has 16 amino acids. Germline CDR1 and CDR2: SGHTA and FQGNSA. CDR3 sequence: CASSTPSGTSTDTQYF. In DNA form, the CDR3 reads TGTGCCAGCAGCACCCCTAGCGGCACTAGCACAGATACGCAGTATTTT. The full variable domain, rest sourced from reference TRBV7-2 and TRBJ2-3, is GAGVSQSPSNKVTEKGKDVELRCDPISGHTALYWYRQSLGQGLEFLIYFQGNSAPDKSGLPSDRFSAERTGGSVSTLTIQRTQQEDSAVYLCASSTPSGTSTDTQYFGPGTRLTVL.

J is TRBJ2-7 and V is TRBV5-1, with unresolved D. The V gene lost 0 bases and the J gene lost 2 bases, with 9 bases spanning the gap. In germline, CDR1 is SGHRS, CDR2 YFSETQ. The CDR3 spans 14 residues. As DNA, the CDR3 is TGCGCCAGCAGCTTGGCGGACCGACCCTACGAGCAGTACTTC. Its protein is CASSLADRPYEQYF.

This chain connects TRBV24-1 to TRBJ2-3; 9 positions match TRBD2. Germline CDR1 KGHDR, CDR2 SFDVKD. V shed 6 bases and J 4 bases; nucleotides not matched to a gene: 7. The CDR3 runs to 15 residues. CDR3 coding DNA: TGTGCCACCAGTATGGCGGGAGGGTTGGCAGATACGCAGTATTTT. Protein product: CATSMAGGLADTQYF.

The genes are TRBV6-1 and TRBJ2-5; TRBD1 matches at 9 bases. Germline lookup yields CDR1 MNHNS and CDR2 SASEGT. J lost 5 bases, V lost 4 bases, and 8 bases had no gene match. The CDR3 covers 15 residues. For the CDR3, the DNA is TGTGCCAGCAGTGGTGGACAGGGGCCCTTGGAGACCCAGTACTTC. Its protein is CASSGGQGPLETQYF.